This T cell receptor (beta chain) was identified in a study of blood T cell repertoires in COVID-19. This CDR3 has 14 residues. Germline V gene data show CDR1 as SGHTS and CDR2 as YDEGEE. The ends lost 0 bases at V and 13 bases at J; junction bases unmatched: 7. Profiled with immunoSEQ multiplex PCR; TCRdb holds only in-frame clones, not every one. The sample contains over 200,000 clones, roughly 90% of which appear only once. The TCR sequence derives from a man in his 60s who had recovered from COVID-19. What was sequenced was peripheral blood. V usage is TRBV5-8 and J usage is TRBJ1-6; 7 nucleotides agree with TRBD1. CDR3 nucleotides: TGTGCCAGCAGCTTGGAGGGGGCCGCAGATCCCCTCCACTTT. Amino acid sequence: CASSLEGAADPLHF.